The entry below describes one T cell receptor (beta chain). The data were taken from a study of shared clonotypes between healthy human individuals. Across the whole study: Donors, aged 18 to 49, were a couple of women and three men.

This CDR3 spans 14 amino acids. The ends lost 4 bases at V and 3 bases at J; junction bases unmatched: 6. Looked up from germline, CDR1 is MGHRA and CDR2 is YSYEKL. Assay: immunoSEQ multiplex PCR; the TCRdb copy retains only in-frame clones and omits some. Of under 1,900,000 clones listed, approximately 98.5% are singletons. The chain recombines TRBV4-1 with TRBJ2-7, with 7 bases that match TRBD2. This clonotype was sampled from a man aged 25 to 40 in good health. Sequenced sample: naive CD4+ T cells sorted from blood. Sample subset: CD45RA+ positively selected. CDR3 nucleotide sequence: TGCGCCAGCAGCCGTGCTAGCGGTTACTACGAGCAGTACTTC. Its translation: CASSRASGYYEQYF.